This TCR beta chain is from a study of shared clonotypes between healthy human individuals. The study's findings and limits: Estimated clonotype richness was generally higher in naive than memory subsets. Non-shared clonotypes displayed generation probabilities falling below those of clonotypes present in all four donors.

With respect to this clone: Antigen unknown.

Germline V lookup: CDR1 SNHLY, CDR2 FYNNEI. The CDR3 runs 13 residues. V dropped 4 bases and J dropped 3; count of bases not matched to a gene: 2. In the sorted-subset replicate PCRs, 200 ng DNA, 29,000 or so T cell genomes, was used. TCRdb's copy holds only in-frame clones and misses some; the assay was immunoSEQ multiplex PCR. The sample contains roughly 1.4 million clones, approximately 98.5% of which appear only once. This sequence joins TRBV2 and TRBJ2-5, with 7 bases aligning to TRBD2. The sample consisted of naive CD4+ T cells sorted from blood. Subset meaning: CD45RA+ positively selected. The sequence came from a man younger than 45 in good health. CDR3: CASSAGLEETQYF. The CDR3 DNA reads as TGTGCCAGCAGTGCTGGACTAGAAGAGACCCAGTACTTC.